This TCR beta chain was found in a study of blood T cells in healthy people across ages. General study findings and limits: Donors of long life had a larger count of naive CD4+ cells and greater diversity than aged donors. Per million T cells, TCR beta diversity dropped about linearly as age rose.

Germline V gives CDR1 SQVTM, CDR2 ANQGSEA. The length of the CDR3 is 13 residues. The V end lost 6 bases, the J end lost 6 bases, and 15 bases lay between the germline ends. This clonotype was observed a handful of times. Its antigen is not identified. It was with a sample-barcoded 5' primer and a J-beta primer mix that a second PCR of roughly 6 to 12 cycles was run. TCRdb analysed the 5' RACE reads with MiXCR anew, one entry per CDR3 protein. The repertoire holds 700,000 to 950,000 distinct CDR3 sequences, nearly 60% seen once, with 20% to 25% in the top ten. Source material: blood. This clonotype was obtained from a man under 40 in good health. This chain links TRBV29-1 with TRBJ2-4; D possibly corresponds to TRBD2 (6 bases). The CDR3 DNA sequence: TGCAGCGTGGGGGGTAGGGCCCTAAACATTCAGTACTTC. This sequence encodes CSVGGRALNIQYF. Full variable domain (rest looked up from reference TRBV29-1 and TRBJ2-4): SAVISQKPSRDICQRGTSLTIQCQVDSQVTMMFWYRQQPGQSLTLIATANQGSEATYESGFVIDKFPISRPNLTFSTLTVSNMSPEDSSIYLCSVGGRALNIQYFGAGTRLSVL.